One T cell receptor (beta chain) is described in this entry. No antigen is known for it. The data originate from a study of PD-L1 blockade in urothelial cancer. The wider study: Most patients, about 85% of the roughly 29, were males with bladder-origin cancer.

Profiling relied on immunoSEQ multiplex PCR, and the TCRdb table lists in-frame clones only, not all of them. The sample holds around 26,000 clones, 82% seen once. Time point given: peripheral blood 6 weeks after treatment start. Per germline, CDR1 MGHRA and CDR2 YSYEKL. V lost 0 bases and J lost 4, with 9 bases in between. The CDR3 has 15 residues. Overall study findings and caveats: For durable-benefit patients, tumor-associated blood clones expanded more at 3 weeks. Prediction of better survival came from below-median pretreatment blood TCR clonality.

The input for sequencing was PBMCs, taken around atezolizumab (anti-PD-L1) treatment. The chain couples TRBV4-1 to TRBJ2-2; no clear D. This receptor was identified in a man between 65 and 79 years old with urothelial cancer. As DNA, the CDR3 is TGCGCCAGCAGCCAAGATTACAGAAGCACCGGGGAGCTGTTTTTT. Its translation: CASSQDYRSTGELFF.